The sequence of this T cell receptor (beta chain) was determined in a study of blood T cell repertoires in COVID-19. Background on the study: COVID-19 samples from acute and convalescent phases originated in the United States, Italy and Spain. Sources were T cells, B-cell-depleted T cells, or PBMCs; the material itself was cDNA or gDNA.

The V and J ends lost 1 base and 2 bases respectively, with 8 bases between them. Looked up from germline, CDR1 is SEHNR and CDR2 is FQNEAQ (reference sequence). The CDR3 totals 14 residues. Original methodology: The assay estimated nucleated cells by amplifying reference gene primers. Profiled with immunoSEQ multiplex PCR; TCRdb holds only in-frame clones, not every one. V and J calls and clone size come straight from that table; D and trimming were deduced from the DNA. The sample lists about 100,000 clones; around 84% were seen once. The V and J genes are TRBV7-9 and TRBJ1-2; a possible D gene is TRBD1 (5 bases). The receptor was derived from a woman aged 70-85 years with active or convalescent COVID-19. Source material: peripheral blood. CDR3: CASSLVSGNYGYTF. In nucleotides, the CDR3 is TGTGCCAGCAGCTTAGTATCAGGGAACTATGGCTACACCTTC.